This passage covers 5 T cell receptor beta chains from one sample sequenced in a study of T cells after posttransplantation cyclophosphamide. Repertoires were generated with immunoSEQ multiplex PCR, while TCRdb's copy carries only in-frame clones and drops some. The table records 40,000 to 60,000 clones without singletons, the ten largest covering roughly 2.2%. Input material: PBMCs. These receptors all come from a man aged 35 to 55 in good health, CMV-negative, and a related stem cell transplant donor.

This clone was seen at least ten times. This chain joins TRBV27 and TRBJ1-1, with D unresolved. The CDR3 is 17 residues long. Germline CDR1 MNHEY, CDR2 SMNVEV (reference sequence). With 3 bases removed from V and 1 base from J, the gap between germline ends came to 18 bases. The CDR3 loop is CASSFPRGFAGNTEAFF. The CDR3 bases are TGTGCCAGCAGTTTTCCGCGGGGTTTCGCGGGGAACACTGAAGCTTTCTTT.

There are many counts of this clone. This chain uses TRBV11-2 with TRBJ1-6; 7 positions match TRBD1. The length of the CDR3 is 14 residues. CDR1 is SGHAT and CDR2 is FQNNGV in the germline V gene. J was trimmed by 10 bases and V by 2 bases; bases with no gene match: 5. The DNA for the CDR3 is TGTGCCAGCAGCTTAACAGGGGTCGGGTCACCCCTCCACTTT. Translating it yields CASSLTGVGSPLHF. Variable domain in full (rest from reference TRBV11-2 and TRBJ1-6): EAGVAQSPRYKIIEKRQSVAFWCNPISGHATLYWYQQILGQGPKLLIQFQNNGVVDDSQLPKDRFSAERLKGVDSTLKIQPAKLEDSAVYLCASSLTGVGSPLHFGNGTRLTVT.

This clone has only a few counts. In DNA form, the CDR3 reads TGTGCCAGCAGCCTTTTACTAGCCGGGCAGTTGAATGAGCAGTTCTTC. Its protein is CASSLLLAGQLNEQFF. The chain combines TRBV14 with TRBJ2-1; perhaps TRBD2 as D (6 bases). CDR3 length equals 16 residues. Germline CDR1 reads SGHDN; CDR2 reads FVKESK. Trimming removed 4 bases at V and 7 bases at J, with 20 bases between.

This clone was recorded many times. The chain carries TRBV2 and TRBJ1-5; the D gene is possibly TRBD1 (5 bases). V lost 8 bases, J lost 7 bases, and 15 bases lay in between. The CDR3 is made up of 13 amino acids. Germline CDR1 and CDR2: SNHLY and FYNNEI. This chain's CDR3 is CASWGERNQPQHF. Written as DNA, the CDR3 is TGTGCCAGCTGGGGGGAACGAAACCAGCCCCAGCATTTT.

Many counts were recorded for this clone. The chain's CDR3 is CAISGQRNSPLHF. In DNA, the CDR3 is TGTGCCATCAGTGGACAGAGAAATTCACCCCTCCACTTT. The chain uses TRBV10-3 and TRBJ1-6, with TRBD1 as a possible D gene (5 bases). Trimming shortened V by 4 bases and J by 7 bases, and 8 bases separated the two germline ends. Looked up from germline, CDR1 is ENHRY and CDR2 is SYGVKD. The CDR3 is made up of 13 amino acids.